This paragraph covers one T cell receptor (beta chain) sequence. The protocol was immunoSEQ multiplex PCR, while the TCRdb copy is restricted to in-frame clones and leaves out a portion. The data contain some 67,000 clones, around 93% of them singletons. The data belong to a study of cytomegalovirus exposure and HLA in healthy donors. Study-level information: The 110 or so validation repertoires used a platform that matched the one used for the roughly 700 first-cohort repertoires, as a later analysis reported.

This CDR3 contains 15 residues. CDR1 is SGHTA and CDR2 is FQGNSA in the germline V gene. Trimming took 2 bases from V and 1 from J; bases not matched to a gene: 1. While the first cohort had about 610 subjects, the donors belonged to the separate validation cohort of roughly 130 subjects. The rearrangement uses TRBV7-2 and TRBJ1-1; TRBD1 aligns across 10 bases. Sequencing used PBMCs. This TCR was recovered from a woman between 18 and 29 years old in good health and CMV-seronegative. Written as DNA, the CDR3 is TGTGCCAGCAGCTTAAGGGACAGGGGGAACACTGAAGCTTTCTTT. Amino acid sequence: CASSLRDRGNTEAFF.